This T cell receptor (beta chain) originates from a study of T cell responses to AZD1222 COVID-19 vaccine. The CDR3 spans 12 residues. CDR1 is MDHEN and CDR2 is SYDVKM in the germline V gene. The ends were cut back, 7 bases at V and 8 bases at J, with 14 bases in the middle. The protocol was immunoSEQ multiplex PCR, while the TCRdb copy is restricted to in-frame clones and leaves out a portion. Found here are 95,000 to 100,000 clones, around 84% of them singletons; the top ten hold approximately 15%. The rearrangement links TRBV28 to TRBJ1-2, with unresolved D. The sample in question was peripheral blood, obtained 28 days after the second AZD1222 dose. This clonotype was obtained from an adult who received the AZD1222 COVID-19 vaccine. This CDR3 is CASTVSERGYTF. CDR3 DNA: TGTGCCAGCACAGTCAGTGAACGCGGCTACACCTTC.